This record covers a single TCR beta chain. The sample comes from a study of blood T cell repertoires in COVID-19. Turning to the study itself: The analysed material was cDNA or gDNA that came from T cells, B-cell-depleted T cells, or PBMCs.

Measured with immunoSEQ multiplex PCR; TCRdb has only the in-frame clones, and not every one. The data hold 300,000 to 450,000 clones, with around 89% observed a single time. Deletions cut 5 bases from V and 6 bases from J, with 11 bases between. Looked up from germline, CDR1 is DFQATT and CDR2 is SNEGSKA (reference sequence). The CDR3 loop spans 11 amino acids. The clonotype originates from a woman younger than 30 who had recovered from COVID-19. Sequenced material: PBMCs or T cells enriched from blood (not recorded which). The chain couples TRBV20-1 to TRBJ2-7; the D gene is possibly TRBD1 (5 bases). CDR3 residues: CSAGHGLEQYF. CDR3 in DNA: TGCAGTGCTGGACACGGGCTCGAGCAGTACTTC.